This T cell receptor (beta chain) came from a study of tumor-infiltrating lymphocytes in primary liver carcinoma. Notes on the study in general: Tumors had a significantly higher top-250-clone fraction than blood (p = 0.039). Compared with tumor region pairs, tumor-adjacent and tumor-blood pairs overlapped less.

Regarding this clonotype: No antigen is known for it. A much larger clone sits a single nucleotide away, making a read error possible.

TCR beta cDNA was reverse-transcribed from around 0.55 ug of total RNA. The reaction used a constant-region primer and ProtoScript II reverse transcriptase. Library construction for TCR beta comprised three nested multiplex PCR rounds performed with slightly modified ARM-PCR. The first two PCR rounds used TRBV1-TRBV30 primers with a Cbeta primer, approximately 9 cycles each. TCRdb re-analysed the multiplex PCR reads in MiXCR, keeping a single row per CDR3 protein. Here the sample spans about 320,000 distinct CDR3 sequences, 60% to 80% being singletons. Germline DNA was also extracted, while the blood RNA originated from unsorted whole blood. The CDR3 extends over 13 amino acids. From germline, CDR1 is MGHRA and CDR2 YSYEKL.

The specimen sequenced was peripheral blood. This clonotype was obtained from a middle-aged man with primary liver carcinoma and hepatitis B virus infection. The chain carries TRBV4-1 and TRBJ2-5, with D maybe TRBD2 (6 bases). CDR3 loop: CASNQDGSRTQYF. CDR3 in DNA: TGCGCCAGCAACCAAGACGGGAGCCGGACCCAGTACTTC.